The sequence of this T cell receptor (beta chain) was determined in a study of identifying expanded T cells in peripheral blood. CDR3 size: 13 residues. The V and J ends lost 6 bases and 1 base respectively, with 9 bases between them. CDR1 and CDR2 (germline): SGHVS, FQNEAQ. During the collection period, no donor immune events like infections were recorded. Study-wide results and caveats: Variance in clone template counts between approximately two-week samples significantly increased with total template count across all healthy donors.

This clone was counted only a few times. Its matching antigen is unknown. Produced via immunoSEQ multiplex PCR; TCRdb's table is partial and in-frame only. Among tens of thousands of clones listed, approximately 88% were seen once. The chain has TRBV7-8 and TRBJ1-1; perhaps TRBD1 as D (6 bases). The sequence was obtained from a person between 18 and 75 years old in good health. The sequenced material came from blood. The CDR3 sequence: CASRQQGNTEAFF. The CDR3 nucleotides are TGTGCCAGCAGACAACAGGGGAACACTGAAGCTTTCTTT.